This paragraph covers one TCR beta chain sequence. The assay was immunoSEQ multiplex PCR, and TCRdb's table has in-frame clones only and misses some. This table has about 110,000 clones, roughly 90% appearing once. These data originate in a study of T cell responses to AZD1222 COVID-19 vaccine. This CDR3 region has 15 residues. The V gene's germline CDR1 is LNHDA and CDR2 SQIVND (reference sequence). V gave up 6 bases and J gave up 4 bases; unmatched junction bases: 5. The sequence was obtained from an adult in good health. The source material was peripheral blood, sampled on day 0 of MenACWY control vaccination. The rearrangement joins TRBV19 to TRBJ2-1; 11 nucleotides align to TRBD2. CDR3 sequence: CASRAGTSGYNEQFF. CDR3 DNA: TGTGCCAGTAGGGCCGGGACTAGCGGATACAATGAGCAGTTCTTC.